This T cell receptor beta chain is drawn from a study of blood T cell repertoires in COVID-19. Overall study: The cDNA or gDNA used as material had been derived from T cells, B-cell-depleted T cells, or PBMCs.

Grouping used clinical history reported by participants in a survey and questionnaire. The ends were cut back, 8 bases at V and 5 bases at J, with 19 bases in the middle. Looked up from germline, CDR1 is MNHEY and CDR2 is SMNVEV (reference sequence). The CDR3 has 16 amino acids. Per the authors' pipeline: Using reference gene primer amplification, nucleated cell counts were estimated. Repertoires were generated with immunoSEQ multiplex PCR, while TCRdb's copy carries only in-frame clones and drops some. The V and J calls and the clone size are those of that table, but D and trimming were determined from the DNA. The data show over 350,000 clones, with 70% to 90% seen just once and roughly 2% held by the top ten.

The material sequenced was PBMCs or T cells enriched from blood (not recorded which). The chain couples TRBV27 to TRBJ1-6; D uncertain. This clonotype was obtained from a woman aged 18-35 years with acute COVID-19. The CDR3 DNA reads as TGTGCCAGCTCTAACCCTCAGACAAAGAATAATTCACCCCTCCACTTT. Encoded protein: CASSNPQTKNNSPLHF.